The T cell receptor (beta chain) described here comes from a study of T cells in women clearing cervical HPV infection. Across the whole study: No precancer developed; the control's incident HPV16 infection cleared within 12 months. General study points: TRBV6-7 abundance was lower in cases than controls (around 0.1% versus 0.15%). Repertoire richness, not evenness, was significantly elevated in CIN3+ cases versus controls. Combining TCR richness with V gene abundances gave roughly 0.8 AUC.

Germline-derived CDR1 and CDR2 are SGHTA and FQGNSA. This CDR3 is 14 amino acids long. Unmatched junction bases numbered 5, after V lost 5 bases and J lost 4 bases. Data came from immunoSEQ multiplex PCR; TCRdb stores just in-frame clones and leaves some out. Recorded here are 30,000 to 40,000 clones; the top ten clones represent about 7.7%. Points on this clone: Its target is unknown. The CDR3 goes on 3 residues after the read ends, and that part is filled in from the germline J gene. This CDR3 is also generated by other DNA sequences in the sample.

Material: blood buffy coat. The chain joins TRBV7-2 to TRBJ1-3, with 7 positions matching TRBD1. The TCR sequence derives from a woman between 18 and 69 years old with a cervical HPV16 infection that either progressed to CIN3+ or cleared (not recorded which). The CDR3 sequence is CASSIKGQGNTIYF. CDR3 DNA (partial): TGTGCCAGCAGCATAAAGGGACAGGGAAACACC.